The 23 T cell receptor beta chains below all came from one sample that was sequenced in a study of cytomegalovirus exposure and HLA in healthy donors. PCR used 60 Vbeta primers and 13 Jbeta primers. The table came from immunoSEQ multiplex PCR; TCRdb's copy has only in-frame clones and leaves some out. The data show 150,000 or so clones, around two thirds seen once. What was sequenced was PBMCs. These receptors all stem from a woman between 18 and 30 years old in good health and CMV-seronegative.

In this sample, this clone turned up a few times. The rearrangement uses TRBV6-5 and TRBJ1-1; no firm D call. There are 11 residues in the CDR3. The germline V gene has CDR1 MNHEY and CDR2 SVGAGI. Trimming removed 4 bases at V and 5 bases at J, with 5 bases between. This chain's CDR3 is CASSSGTEAFF. The CDR3 DNA reads TGTGCCAGCAGTTCCGGGACTGAAGCTTTCTTT.

The rearrangement links TRBV5-6 to TRBJ2-2; D call uncertain. CDR3 length: 14 residues. Per germline, CDR1 SGHDT and CDR2 YYEEEE. V gave up 0 bases and J gave up 1 base, with 4 bases separating them. The CDR3: CASSLGQNTGELFF. Written as DNA, the CDR3 is TGTGCCAGCAGCTTGGGACAGAACACCGGGGAGCTGTTTTTT.

A note on this clone: Other nucleotide sequences from this sample produce the same CDR3. This chain uses TRBV27 with TRBJ2-1; tentatively, D is TRBD2 (6 bases). The V and J ends lost 3 bases and 1 base respectively, with 10 bases between them. Germline assignment: CDR1 MNHEY and CDR2 SMNVEV (reference sequence). CDR3 length: 15 residues. The CDR3 reads CASSFVSGSYNEQFF. CDR3 nucleotide sequence: TGTGCCAGCAGTTTTGTTAGCGGATCCTACAATGAGCAGTTCTTC.

For the CDR3, the DNA is TGTGCCAGCAGCGTAGCGGGCAGGGGGACCTACAATGAGCAGTTCTTC. Amino acid sequence: CASSVAGRGTYNEQFF. This chain uses TRBV9 with TRBJ2-1; 7 nucleotides agree with TRBD1. V lost 0 bases to trimming and J lost 2 bases; unmatched junction nucleotides: 5. Germline V gene sequence: CDR1 SGDLS, CDR2 YYNGEE. This CDR3 has 16 amino acids.

This clone was observed a single time. The chain couples TRBV18 to TRBJ2-7, with TRBD1 as a possible D gene (6 bases). Germline CDR1 KGHSH, CDR2 LQKENI. The CDR3 is 14 residues long. The V and J ends lost 3 bases and 1 base respectively, with 10 bases between them. Written as DNA, the CDR3 is TGTGCCAGCTCACCGCAGGGGAGTTCCTACGAGCAGTACGTC. Protein product: CASSPQGSSYEQYV.

To note about this clone: A read error may account for a junction end that differs from germline. V gene TRBV29-1 combines with J gene TRBJ2-7; the D gene is possibly TRBD1 (6 bases). Germline V gene sequence: CDR1 SQVTM, CDR2 ANQGSEA. The CDR3 is made up of 15 amino acids. The CDR3 region is CSVEGEGVGSYEQYF. CDR3 bases: TGCAGCGTGGAAGGAGAGGGGGTTGGTTCCTACGAGCAGTACTTC.

The genes are TRBV2 and TRBJ2-7, with 10 bases fitting TRBD1. The trim removed 4 bases at V and 3 bases at J, leaving 9 bases unmatched. In germline, CDR1 is SNHLY, CDR2 FYNNEI. The CDR3 is made up of 16 amino acids. The CDR3 protein is CASSGGDRGLGYEQYF. In DNA form, the CDR3 reads TGTGCCAGCAGTGGAGGGGACAGGGGTTTAGGCTACGAGCAGTACTTC.

The DNA of the CDR3 is TGTGCCAGCACCCACAGGGGTACCACAGATACGCAGTATTTT. This sequence encodes CASTHRGTTDTQYF. The gene calls are TRBV11-3 and TRBJ2-3; 7 positions match TRBD1. The V gene end was trimmed by 7 bases and the J gene end by 2 bases; junction bases not matched to a gene: 6. Germline loops: CDR1 SGHNT, CDR2 YENEEA. This CDR3 contains 14 residues.

The chain combines TRBV28 with TRBJ1-6; D might be TRBD1 (5 bases). V was shortened by 3 bases and J by 7 bases, with 10 bases between the two germline ends. Germline CDR1 is MDHEN and CDR2 is SYDVKM. The CDR3 covers 14 residues. The CDR3 region has the DNA TGTGCCAGCAGTTTTCTAGGGGTGAATTCACCCCTCCACTTT. The encoded protein is CASSFLGVNSPLHF.

A remark on this clone: The junction differs from germline at one of its ends, possibly a read error. This CDR3 reads CSSSLATIRQGPNSPLHF. The CDR3 DNA reads as TGTTCCAGCAGCTTAGCGACGATTCGACAGGGACCCAATTCACCCCTCCACTTT. The chain combines TRBV7-9 with TRBJ1-6, with TRBD1 matching 7 bases. CDR3 length equals 18 residues. The V gene's germline CDR1 is SEHNR and CDR2 FQNEAQ (reference sequence).

The genes are TRBV28 and TRBJ2-7; 11 bases agree with TRBD1. Germline V lookup: CDR1 MDHEN, CDR2 SYDVKM. The CDR3 has 14 amino acids. The trim removed 6 bases at V and 6 bases at J, leaving 7 bases unmatched. The DNA for the CDR3 is TGTGCCAGCAGCCCTGGACAGGGGGCAAGCGAGCAGTACTTC. Its translation: CASSPGQGASEQYF.

The chain is built from TRBV5-4 and TRBJ2-5, with D possibly TRBD1 on 6 matching bases. The CDR3 runs 13 residues. With 3 bases removed from V and 2 bases from J, the gap between germline ends came to 8 bases. Looked up from germline, CDR1 is SGHNT and CDR2 is YYREEE (reference sequence). CDR3 loop: CASSSQGQETQYF. The DNA for the CDR3 is TGTGCCAGCAGCTCACAGGGACAAGAGACCCAGTACTTC.

This sequence joins TRBV4-1 and TRBJ2-2; 11 positions agree with TRBD2. Germline V CDR1 and CDR2: MGHRA, YSYEKL. Trimming at V came to 3 bases and at J to 7 bases, leaving 7 bases not matched to a gene. The CDR3 has 16 amino acids. Here the CDR3 DNA reads TGCGCCAGCAGCCAGGTAGCGGGGGGGCCGAGCGGGGAGCTGTTTTTT. Its protein product is CASSQVAGGPSGELFF.

This clone was counted a single time. The gene calls are TRBV7-2 and TRBJ1-1; D gene uncertain. From germline, CDR1 is SGHTA and CDR2 FQGNSA. The CDR3 is 15 amino acids. V was trimmed by 5 bases and J by 2 bases, leaving 15 bases between them. In DNA form, the CDR3 reads TGTGCCAGCAGCCCCACTCGCATCCCAAACACTGAAGCTTTCTTT. Its translation is CASSPTRIPNTEAFF.

The genes are TRBV11-2 and TRBJ1-1; possibly TRBD1 for D (5 bases). Deletions cut 4 bases from V and 3 bases from J, with 9 bases between. Germline V CDR1 and CDR2: SGHAT, FQNNGV. This CDR3 is built from 13 residues. The DNA of the CDR3 is TGTGCCAGCAGCTCAGGGCCTTACACTGAAGCTTTCTTT. It codes for CASSSGPYTEAFF.

The chain is built from TRBV5-1 and TRBJ2-5; TRBD2 is a possible D gene (6 bases). Trimming removed 0 bases at V and 1 base at J, with 16 bases between. In germline, CDR1 is SGHRS, CDR2 YFSETQ. The CDR3 totals 17 residues. In DNA form, the CDR3 reads TGCGCCAGCAGCTTGGGATGGGGGGTAGCGGCCCAAGAGACCCAGTACTTC. As protein: CASSLGWGVAAQETQYF.

The rearrangement links TRBV5-8 to TRBJ2-1, with TRBD1 as a possible D gene (5 bases). Trimming shortened V by 0 bases and J by 1 base, and 8 bases separated the two germline ends. The germline gives CDR1 SGHTS, CDR2 YDEGEE. The CDR3 spans 15 residues. In DNA form, the CDR3 reads TGTGCCAGCAGCTTGGAACAGGATTCCTACAATGAGCAGTTCTTC. Its translation: CASSLEQDSYNEQFF.

The chain combines TRBV25-1 with TRBJ1-1; D unclear. V was clipped by 1 base and J by 3 bases, with 9 bases between them. CDR3 length equals 14 residues. Germline lookup yields CDR1 MGHDK and CDR2 SYGVNS. In nucleotides, the CDR3 is TGTGCCAGCAGTGAATTAGGAGGACACACTGAAGCTTTCTTT. Translation: CASSELGGHTEAFF.

V and J are TRBV11-3 and TRBJ2-5; D is undetermined. This CDR3 comprises 12 residues. Between the trimmed V and J ends, which lost 2 bases and 3 bases, there was a span of 4 bases. Germline loops: CDR1 SGHNT, CDR2 YENEEA. CDR3 residues: CASSLFEETQYF. The CDR3 coding sequence is TGTGCCAGCAGCTTATTCGAAGAGACCCAGTACTTC.

This rearrangement joins TRBV14 to TRBJ1-2; D is possibly TRBD1 (5 bases). V was cut by 0 bases and J by 0 bases, with 11 bases left in between. Germline V gene data show CDR1 as SGHDN and CDR2 as FVKESK. The CDR3 extends over 16 amino acids. In nucleotides, the CDR3 is TGTGCCAGCAGCCAAGATGCAGGGCCGGCTAACTATGGCTACACCTTC. Protein: CASSQDAGPANYGYTF.

The J gene is TRBJ2-1, the V gene TRBV7-2; TRBD2 matches 11 bases. Losses at the gene ends were 5 bases for V and 0 bases for J; bases not matched to a gene: 12. Germline values: CDR1 SGHTA, CDR2 FQGNSA. The CDR3 length is 19 residues. The DNA of the CDR3 is TGTGCCAGCAGCCCCCGGGTAGCGGGGGGGCTGAGCTCCTACAATGAGCAGTTCTTC. Amino acid sequence: CASSPRVAGGLSSYNEQFF.

The chain recombines TRBV11-2 with TRBJ2-2; possible D gene TRBD1, 5 bases. The germline V gene encodes CDR1 SGHAT and CDR2 FQNNGV. The CDR3 has 14 amino acids. Between the trimmed V and J ends, which lost 4 bases and 1 base, there was a span of 7 bases. DNA of the CDR3: TGTGCCAGCAGCTACACAGGGAACACCGGGGAGCTGTTTTTT. This gives the protein CASSYTGNTGELFF.

This clone showed up just once. The chain uses TRBV5-1 and TRBJ2-3; a weak D match, TRBD1 (6 bases). The CDR3 extends over 15 amino acids. The V gene's germline CDR1 is SGHRS and CDR2 YFSETQ. Deletions cut 3 bases from V and 4 bases from J, with 15 bases between. Here the CDR3 DNA reads TGCGCCAGCAGCTCAGCACAGGGAATTGCAGATACGCAGTATTTT. It is translated as CASSSAQGIADTQYF.